Below are 21 T cell receptor beta chains sequenced from a single sample in a study of CD8+CD57+ T cells in acquired aplastic anemia. Genomic DNA, serving as template, underwent TCR beta VDJ and CDR3 profiling. Using its own MiXCR run on the reads, TCRdb lists one record per CDR3 protein. The sample has over 150,000 distinct CDR3 sequences; approximately 40% are singletons. The sample comprised sorted CD4+, CD8+, or CD8+CD57+ T cells (not recorded which) from PBMCs. The receptors were gathered from a human donor in good health.

V usage is TRBV6-1 and J usage is TRBJ2-1; the D gene is possibly TRBD2 (6 bases). The CDR3 sequence is 15 residues long. V lost 6 bases to trimming and J lost 9 bases, with 21 bases between them. CDR1 MNHNS and CDR2 SASEGT come from the germline V gene. The CDR3 spells CASSRGLLGGGEQFF. CDR3 nucleotide sequence: TGTGCCAGCAGCCGTGGACTTTTGGGGGGAGGTGAGCAGTTCTTC.

This clonotype was counted only a few times. The rearrangement links TRBV27 to TRBJ1-2, with 10 positions matching TRBD1. There are 15 residues in the CDR3. Germline V gene lookup returns CDR1 MNHEY and CDR2 SMNVEV (reference sequence). The ends lost 5 bases at V and 4 bases at J; junction bases unmatched: 7. DNA of the CDR3: TGTGCCAGCAGTCCCCGGGACAGGGGCCTCTATGGCTACACCTTC. Translated, it gives CASSPRDRGLYGYTF.

The chain uses TRBV10-3 and TRBJ2-7; 7 positions match TRBD1. The CDR3 runs to 15 residues. Germline CDR1 and CDR2: ENHRY and SYGVKD. The CDR3 loop is CASSRQVGGTYEQYV. Written as DNA, the CDR3 is TGTGCCAGCAGTCGACAGGTAGGGGGCACCTACGAGCAGTACGTC.

The genes are TRBV29-1 and TRBJ2-1; 8 bases align to TRBD1. The CDR3 has 15 residues. Germline assignment: CDR1 SQVTM and CDR2 ANQGSEA. J gave up 3 bases and V 6 bases, and 10 bases lay outside the gene matches. The CDR3 region is CSVGPGTGDYNEQFF. CDR3 sequence (DNA): TGCAGCGTCGGCCCCGGGACAGGAGACTACAATGAGCAGTTCTTC.

V is TRBV15 and J is TRBJ2-7; D call uncertain. V was trimmed by 0 bases and J by 10 bases, leaving 19 bases between them. CDR1 LNHNV and CDR2 YYDKDF come from the germline V gene (reference sequence). The CDR3 sequence is 15 residues long. The CDR3 nucleotides read TGTGCCACCAGCAGAGAAACCGGCCGGAAGCACTCTCAGTACTTC. Amino acid sequence: CATSRETGRKHSQYF.

In its sample, this clonotype was seen many times. This chain joins TRBV9 and TRBJ2-2; no definite D call. Germline-derived CDR1 and CDR2 are SGDLS and YYNGEE. There are 13 residues in the CDR3. Trimming pared 1 base from V and 7 bases from J, leaving 8 bases between. In DNA, the CDR3 is TGTGCCAGCAGCGTACTAGGTTTCGGGGAGCTGTTTTTT. Translated, it gives CASSVLGFGELFF.

This chain connects TRBV7-3 to TRBJ2-1; D is uncertain. Trimming pared 6 bases from V and 6 bases from J, leaving 9 bases between. The CDR3 is 12 amino acids. The germline gives CDR1 SGHTA, CDR2 FQGTGA. The DNA of the CDR3 is TGTGCCAGCAGGGGCGAAGGCAATGAGCAGTTCTTC. This translates into CASRGEGNEQFF. The full variable domain, with the rest looked up from reference TRBV7-3 and TRBJ2-1, is GAGVSQTPSNKVTEKGKYVELRCDPISGHTALYWYRQSLGQGPEFLIYFQGTGAADDSGLPNDRFFAVRPEGSVSTLKIQRTERGDSAVYLCASRGEGNEQFFGPGTRLTVL.

There are many counts of this clonotype. The chain is built from TRBV24-1 and TRBJ2-7, with 10 nucleotides matching TRBD1. The CDR3 length is 16 residues. J gave up 2 bases and V 9 bases, and 12 bases lay outside the gene matches. The germline gives CDR1 KGHDR, CDR2 SFDVKD. The CDR3 DNA follows: TGTGCCACCTCCATCATAGGGACAGGGGTTCCCTACGAGCAGTACTTC. Translation gives CATSIIGTGVPYEQYF.

The chain links TRBV30 to TRBJ1-5, with 8 bases aligning to TRBD1. Germline assignment: CDR1 GTSNPN and CDR2 SVGIG (reference sequence). The CDR3 runs 16 residues. V lost 1 base to trimming and J lost 4 bases; unmatched junction nucleotides: 9. CDR3 amino acids: CAWSEGARQGNQPQHF. The CDR3 DNA reads TGTGCCTGGAGTGAGGGGGCCCGACAGGGGAATCAGCCCCAGCATTTT.

The chain is built from TRBV15 and TRBJ1-4, with D possibly TRBD1 on 5 matching bases. The germline gives CDR1 LNHNV, CDR2 YYDKDF (reference sequence). V was cut by 4 bases and J by 7 bases, with 19 bases left in between. The CDR3 totals 16 residues. CDR3 coding DNA: TGTGCCACCAGCACCGGGAGGGTGGGGCCCAGTGAAAAACTGTTTTTT. It codes for CATSTGRVGPSEKLFF. The variable domain in full, completed from reference TRBV15 and TRBJ1-4, reads DAMVIQNPRYQVTQFGKPVTLSCSQTLNHNVMYWYQQKSSQAPKLLFHYYDKDFNNEADTPDNFQSRRPNTSFCFLDIRSPGLGDTAMYLCATSTGRVGPSEKLFFGSGTQLSVL.

In its sample, this clonotype was seen many times. This rearrangement joins TRBV4-2 to TRBJ2-7; a possible D gene is TRBD1 (6 bases). The CDR3 loop spans 15 amino acids. CDR1 and CDR2 (germline): LGHNA, YNFKEQ. V lost 0 bases, J lost 4 bases, and 13 bases lay in between. CDR3 region: CASSQEGQGLYEQYF. DNA of the CDR3: TGTGCCAGCAGCCAAGAGGGGCAGGGGTTATACGAGCAGTACTTC.

V is TRBV19 and J is TRBJ2-1; D is possibly TRBD2 (6 bases). This CDR3 comprises 15 residues. Germline lookup yields CDR1 LNHDA and CDR2 SQIVND (reference sequence). V was clipped by 3 bases and J by 3 bases, with 12 bases between them. The CDR3 DNA follows: TGTGCCAGTAGTATTTATGGAGGGATCTACAATGAGCAGTTCTTC. This translates into CASSIYGGIYNEQFF.

The gene calls are TRBV6-2 or TRBV6-3 and TRBJ2-5; no clear D. Germline V lookup: CDR1 MNHEY, CDR2 SVGEGT. There are 14 residues in the CDR3. Trimming shortened V by 2 bases and J by 9 bases, and 16 bases separated the two germline ends. The CDR3 here is CASSYPTESSSQYF. The CDR3 DNA is TGTGCCAGCAGTTACCCTACCGAGAGTTCGTCCCAGTACTTC.

In this sample, this clonotype turned up a few times. The rearrangement links TRBV6-5 to TRBJ2-5, with D possibly being TRBD2 (5 bases). The germline gives CDR1 MNHEY, CDR2 SVGAGI. The germline V and J ends were trimmed by 4 bases and 5 bases, with 8 bases remaining between them. This CDR3 is built from 12 residues. This chain's CDR3 is CASSSPGETQYF. Written as DNA, the CDR3 is TGTGCCAGCAGTTCCCCGGGGGAGACCCAGTACTTC.

Turning to this clonotype: A much larger clone is a single base away; this may be a read error. The chain couples TRBV5-4 to TRBJ2-6; D not resolved. The CDR3 runs to 13 residues. The germline gives CDR1 SGHNT, CDR2 YYREEE (reference sequence). Between the trimmed V and J ends, which lost 4 bases and 4 bases, there was a span of 6 bases. The CDR3 DNA follows: TGTGCCAGCAGCCTCTACGGGGCCAACGTCCTGACTTTC. This codes for CASSLYGANVLTF.

The gene calls are TRBV10-3 and TRBJ2-6; D ambiguous. The CDR3 runs 16 residues. Trimming took 2 bases from V and 0 from J, leaving 8 bases between them. From germline, CDR1 is ENHRY and CDR2 SYGVKD. The CDR3: CAISETAVSGANVLTF. In nucleotides, the CDR3 is TGTGCCATCAGTGAGACCGCTGTCTCTGGGGCCAACGTCCTGACTTTC.

This clonotype was seen many times. The J gene is TRBJ2-7, the V gene TRBV3-1, with D possibly TRBD2 on 6 matching bases. From germline, CDR1 is LGHDT and CDR2 YNNKEL (reference sequence). The length of the CDR3 is 15 residues. V was cut by 4 bases and J by 3 bases, with 16 bases left in between. CDR3: CASSRAREINYEQYF. DNA of the CDR3: TGTGCCAGCAGCCGTGCTCGGGAGATTAACTACGAGCAGTACTTC.

This chain connects TRBV20-1 to TRBJ2-3, with TRBD2 identical over 7 bases. The CDR3 runs 12 residues. Germline trimming cut 8 bases from V and 2 bases from J; bases unmatched to any gene: 4. CDR1 and CDR2 (germline): DFQATT, SNEGSKA (reference sequence). This CDR3 is CSWGGVTDTQYF. DNA of the CDR3: TGCAGTTGGGGGGGAGTCACAGATACGCAGTATTTT.

This clonotype was counted at least ten times. This sequence joins TRBV5-1 and TRBJ2-5, with D perhaps TRBD1 (6 bases). Germline V CDR1 and CDR2: SGHRS, YFSETQ. Between the trimmed V and J ends, which lost 4 bases and 0 bases, there was a span of 7 bases. The CDR3 contains 13 residues. The CDR3 region has the DNA TGCGCCAGCAGCGGGACACACCAAGAGACCCAGTACTTC. It codes for CASSGTHQETQYF.

To note about this clonotype: One end of the junction does not line up with germline, which may come from a read error. This chain joins TRBV5-1 and TRBJ1-1; D is ambiguous. CDR3 length: 14 amino acids. In germline, CDR1 is SGHRS, CDR2 YFSETQ. The CDR3 loop is CASSLAMGSTEAFF. Written as DNA, the CDR3 is TGCGCCAGCAGCTTGGCCATGGGGAGCACTGAAGCTTTCTTC.

On this clonotype: Likely a read error: the CDR3 ends without its conserved phenylalanine or tryptophan. This chain connects TRBV11-2 to TRBJ2-1, with a weak D call TRBD1 (5 bases). The CDR3 is made up of 17 amino acids. Looked up from germline, CDR1 is SGHAT and CDR2 is FQNNGV. CDR3 coding DNA: TGTGCTAGCAGCGTCTTCTTTGACAGCCTGAACTACAATGAGCAGTTCTAC. Amino acids: CASSVFFDSLNYNEQFY.